The 7 T cell receptor beta chains given below trace back to one sample, sequenced in a study of shared clonotypes between healthy human individuals. Some clones are missing from TCRdb's copy, which holds only in-frame ones; the method was immunoSEQ multiplex PCR. Among over 2 million clones listed, under 95% were seen once. The sequencing input was naive CD4+ T cells from PBMCs. Subset denoted: CD45RA+ positively selected. Receptors originate from a man aged 18 to 35 in good health. Some clones in this sample may be carry-over from other donors' samples.

The rearrangement links TRBV4-1 to TRBJ2-3, with 7 positions matching TRBD2. The germline gives CDR1 MGHRA, CDR2 YSYEKL. V lost 4 bases, J lost 3 bases, and 10 bases stayed unmatched. The CDR3 contains 16 residues. CDR3 nucleotide sequence: TGCGCCAGCAGCCCCCGGGGAGGGTTTGGTACAGATACGCAGTATTTT. Translation: CASSPRGGFGTDTQYF.

The count of this clone is one. This chain uses TRBV2 with TRBJ1-6, with D possibly being TRBD1 (5 bases). This CDR3 is built from 14 residues. In germline, CDR1 is SNHLY, CDR2 FYNNEI. The germline V and J ends were trimmed by 6 bases and 8 bases, with 14 bases remaining between them. The DNA of the CDR3 is TGTGCCAGCAGAACCGGGACCGCCGATTCACCCCTCCACTTT. It yields the protein CASRTGTADSPLHF.

This chain links TRBV5-1 with TRBJ2-2; 9 bases line up with TRBD2. Trimming removed 5 bases from V and 4 bases from J; junction bases left unmatched: 24. This CDR3 comprises 21 residues. The germline V gene encodes CDR1 SGHRS and CDR2 YFSETQ. The CDR3: CASRRLFDVREGASSTGELFF. The CDR3 nucleotides read TGCGCCAGCAGACGCCTGTTTGATGTGCGGGAGGGAGCCTCTAGCACCGGGGAGCTGTTTTTT.

Notes on this clone: Other DNA sequences in this specimen translate into the identical CDR3. The V call is TRBV7-2, the J call TRBJ1-5; D not resolved. CDR3 length: 13 residues. V was shortened by 3 bases and J by 2 bases, with 5 bases between the two germline ends. Germline CDR1 SGHTA, CDR2 FQGNSA. The CDR3 here is CASSFRGNQPQHF. The CDR3 region has the DNA TGTGCCAGCAGCTTTCGAGGCAATCAGCCCCAGCATTTT.

V is TRBV18 and J is TRBJ1-1; D unclear. The germline CDR1 and CDR2 sequences are KGHSH and LQKENI. The CDR3 totals 14 residues. V dropped 4 bases and J dropped 0 bases, with 9 bases sitting between them. The CDR3 DNA follows: TGTGCCAGCTCACGTCTTTCATTGAACACTGAAGCTTTCTTT. Protein sequence: CASSRLSLNTEAFF.

The chain combines TRBV19 with TRBJ2-1, with D possibly called TRBD1 or TRBD2 (5 bases each). The germline gives CDR1 LNHDA, CDR2 SQIVND (reference sequence). V was pared by 3 bases and J by 5 bases, with 17 bases between. CDR3 size: 16 residues. CDR3 protein: CASSISGTALDNEQFF. The DNA for the CDR3 is TGTGCCAGTAGTATCTCCGGGACGGCGCTGGACAATGAGCAGTTCTTC.

The table lists this clone with a count of one. The chain carries TRBV5-1 and TRBJ2-5; no definite D call. V was pared by 1 base and J by 5 bases, with 15 bases between. The CDR3 runs 15 residues. The germline V gene has CDR1 SGHRS and CDR2 YFSETQ. CDR3 sequence reads: CASSLYPSGWETQYF. Written as DNA, the CDR3 is TGCGCCAGCAGCTTGTATCCGTCGGGTTGGGAGACCCAGTACTTC.